Listed below are T cell receptor beta chains from one sample, sequenced in a study of chemoradiotherapy in HPV16-positive cancers. The table came from immunoSEQ multiplex PCR; TCRdb's copy has only in-frame clones and leaves some out. The table lists 19,000 or so clones, 85% to 95% of them singletons. Material: blood, obtained from a patient who underwent chemoradiotherapy. These receptors were taken from a human donor with HPV-associated anogenital cancer. Both conserved end residues are part of each CDR3. Each record gives: D gene, J gene, V gene, clone size, CDR3 length, CDR3 DNA, CDR3 protein. The D gene is left open where the match is weak. The size entry is marked missing in some rows and otherwise reads once, few, many or a size class.

-,TRBJ2-6,TRBV27,-,15,TGTGCCAGCAGTTTACGAGGGGCCGGGGCCAACGTCCTGACTTTC,CASSLRGAGANVLTF
-,TRBJ2-1,TRBV4-3,-,14,TGCGCCAGCAGCCAAGATAACAGGCCGAATGAGCAGTTCTTC,CASSQDNRPNEQFF
-,TRBJ1-4,TRBV11-2,-,16,TGTGCCAGCAGCTTAAGGGCAGGGGATCCGAATGAAAAACTGTTTTTT,CASSLRAGDPNEKLFF
-,TRBJ1-5,TRBV19,-,15,TGTGCCAGTAGTAAAGTGGAGTCCGGCAATCAGCCCCAGCATTTT,CASSKVESGNQPQHF
-,TRBJ1-2,TRBV2,-,14,TGTGCCAGCAGTGATAGAGGGATAATGGGGCGCTACACCTTC,CASSDRGIMGRYTF
-,TRBJ1-2,TRBV9,-,14,TGTGCCAGCAGCGTAGGAGGGCCAAGCTATGGCTACACCTTC,CASSVGGPSYGYTF
-,TRBJ1-2,TRBV5-1,-,15,TGCGCCAGCAGCTTACAGGACAGCCGCCTCTATGGCTACACCTTC,CASSLQDSRLYGYTF
-,TRBJ2-5,TRBV5-1,-,14,TGCGCCAGCAGTCCGGTGATAAGCGAAGAGACCCAGTACTTC,CASSPVISEETQYF
-,TRBJ1-1,TRBV7-8,-,14,TGTGCCAGCAGCTTAGCGTTGGGGTCTACTGAAGCTTTCTTT,CASSLALGSTEAFF
-,TRBJ2-2,TRBV27,once,15,TGTGCCAGCAGTTTAGGGCGAACGAACACCGGGGAGCTGTTTTTT,CASSLGRTNTGELFF
TRBD1,TRBJ1-2,TRBV6-5,-,14,TGTGCCAGCAGACGCGGACAGGGAACCTATGGCTACACCTTC,CASRRGQGTYGYTF
TRBD2,TRBJ2-7,TRBV27,-,13,TGTGCCAGCAGCCTCGGGGGGGGTTGGGAGCAGTACTTC,CASSLGGGWEQYF
-,TRBJ1-2,TRBV13,-,14,TGTGCCAGCAGCCCCTCGACGGTTTACTATGGCTACACCTTC,CASSPSTVYYGYTF
-,TRBJ2-7,TRBV18,-,17,TGTGCCAGCTCAACAAGGGGGCCGGGGGGTTATTCGGACGAGCAGTACTTC,CASSTRGPGGYSDEQYF
TRBD1,TRBJ2-2,TRBV5-1,-,14,TGCGCCAGCAGCTTGGGACAGGGCACCGGGGAGCTGTTTTTT,CASSLGQGTGELFF